This entry lists 5 T cell receptor beta chains sequenced from one sample in a study of blood T cells in healthy people across ages (dated by TCRdb to about 2015). The library was produced with 5' RACE. Instrument on record: Illumina HiSeq 2500. A second about 7 to 12 cycle PCR used a sample-barcoded 5' primer and a J-beta primer mix. TCRdb redid the processing of the public reads, applying fastp at Q25 and MiXCR, and retained in-frame beta chains. Rows matching on CDR3 protein sequence are summarized as one entry with the most common DNA and genes. This sample holds over 700,000 distinct CDR3 sequences; more than 20% were observed only once. Of the sample, 9.4% falls within the top ten clones. The same data also went into a second study, on T cells of mothers and their children.

The specimen was blood. These receptors were collected from a boy aged 5-17 years in good health.

This clonotype was recorded a few times. The chain recombines TRBV6-5 with TRBJ1-4; TRBD1 matches 8 bases. This CDR3 is 14 amino acids long. Trimming cost V 8 bases and J 4 bases; bases outside gene matches: 6. CDR1 and CDR2 (germline): MNHEY, SVGAGI. The CDR3 spells CASSRGQGNEKLFF. CDR3 sequence (DNA): TGTGCCAGCTCGAGAGGACAGGGTAATGAAAAACTGTTTTTT.

This clonotype was observed a few times. The genes are TRBV6-5 and TRBJ2-5; 9 bases line up with TRBD2. The V gene's germline CDR1 is MNHEY and CDR2 SVGAGI. The CDR3 runs 20 residues. J gave up 6 bases and V 2 bases, and 22 bases lay outside the gene matches. For the CDR3, the DNA is TGTGCCAGCAGTTACGCCGAACCACTCCCGGATAGCGGGAGTAAAAAGACCCAGTACTTC. Translated: CASSYAEPLPDSGSKKTQYF.

CDR3 nucleotide sequence: TGTGCCAGCACATCCTTTAACTATGGCTACACCTTC. Its translation: CASTSFNYGYTF. V gene TRBV7-2 combines with J gene TRBJ1-2, with no clear D. This CDR3 has 12 amino acids. The germline CDR1 and CDR2 sequences are SGHTA and FQGNSA. With 7 bases removed from V and 1 base from J, the gap between germline ends came to 7 bases.

The V gene is TRBV4-1, the J gene TRBJ1-6; 8 bases agree with TRBD1. This CDR3 is 20 amino acids long. Losses at the gene ends were 0 bases for V and 7 bases for J; bases not matched to a gene: 17. Germline CDR1 and CDR2: MGHRA and YSYEKL. CDR3 nucleotide sequence: TGCGCCAGCAGCCAAGATGGGAGGACAGGGAGTGGAGTATGGAATTCACCCCTCCACTTT. Translated, it gives CASSQDGRTGSGVWNSPLHF.

This clonotype appeared a few times. V usage is TRBV7-2 and J usage is TRBJ1-3; D gene uncertain. CDR3 length: 16 amino acids. Trimming took 3 bases from V and 2 from J, leaving 14 bases between them. The germline gives CDR1 SGHTA, CDR2 FQGNSA. The CDR3 is CASSFEFGSPGNTIYF. The DNA of the CDR3 is TGTGCCAGCAGCTTTGAATTTGGGAGTCCTGGAAACACCATATATTTT.